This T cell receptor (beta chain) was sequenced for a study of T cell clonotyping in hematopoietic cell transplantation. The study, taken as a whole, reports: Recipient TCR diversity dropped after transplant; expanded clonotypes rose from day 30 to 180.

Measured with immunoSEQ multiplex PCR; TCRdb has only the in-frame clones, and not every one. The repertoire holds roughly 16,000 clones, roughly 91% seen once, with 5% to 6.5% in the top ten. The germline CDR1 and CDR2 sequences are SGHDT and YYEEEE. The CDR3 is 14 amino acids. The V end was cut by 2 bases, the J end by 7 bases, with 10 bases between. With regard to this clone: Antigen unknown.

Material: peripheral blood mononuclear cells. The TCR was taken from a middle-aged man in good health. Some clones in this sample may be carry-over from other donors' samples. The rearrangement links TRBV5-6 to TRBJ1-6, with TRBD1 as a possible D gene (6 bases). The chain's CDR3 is CASSFYRANSPLHF. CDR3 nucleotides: TGTGCCAGCAGCTTCTACAGGGCCAATTCACCCCTCCACTTT.